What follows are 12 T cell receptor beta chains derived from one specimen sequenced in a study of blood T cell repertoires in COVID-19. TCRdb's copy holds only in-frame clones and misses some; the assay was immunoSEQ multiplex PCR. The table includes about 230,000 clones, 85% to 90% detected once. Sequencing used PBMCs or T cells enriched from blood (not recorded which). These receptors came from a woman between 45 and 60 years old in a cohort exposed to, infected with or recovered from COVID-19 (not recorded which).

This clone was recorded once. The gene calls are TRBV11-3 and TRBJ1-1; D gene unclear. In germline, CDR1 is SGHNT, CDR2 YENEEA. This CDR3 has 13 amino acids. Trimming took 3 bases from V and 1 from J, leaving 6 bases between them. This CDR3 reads CASSFEGNTEAFF. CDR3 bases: TGTGCCAGCAGCTTCGAGGGGAACACTGAAGCTTTCTTT. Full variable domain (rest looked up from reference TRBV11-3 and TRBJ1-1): EAGVVQSPRYKIIEKKQPVAFWCNPISGHNTLYWYLQNLGQGPELLIRYENEEAVDDSQLPKDRFSAERLKGVDSTLKIQPAELGDSAVYLCASSFEGNTEAFFGQGTRLTVV.

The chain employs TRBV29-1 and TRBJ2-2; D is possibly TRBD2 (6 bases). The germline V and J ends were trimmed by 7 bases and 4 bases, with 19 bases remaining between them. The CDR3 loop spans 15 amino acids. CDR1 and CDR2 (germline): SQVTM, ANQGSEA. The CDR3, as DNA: TGCAGCGCCACCAAGGAGGGGCTTACCACCGGGGAGCTGTTTTTT. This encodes CSATKEGLTTGELFF.

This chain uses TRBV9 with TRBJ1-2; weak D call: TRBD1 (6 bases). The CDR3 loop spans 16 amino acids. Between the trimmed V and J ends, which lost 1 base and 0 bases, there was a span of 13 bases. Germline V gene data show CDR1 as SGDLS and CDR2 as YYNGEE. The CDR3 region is CASSVSRTDPNYGYTF. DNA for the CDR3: TGTGCCAGCAGCGTAAGTCGGACAGACCCTAACTATGGCTACACCTTC.

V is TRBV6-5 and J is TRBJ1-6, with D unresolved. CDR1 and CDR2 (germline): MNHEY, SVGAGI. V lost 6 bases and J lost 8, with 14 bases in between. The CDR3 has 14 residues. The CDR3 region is CASRHPGGDSPLHF. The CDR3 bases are TGTGCCAGCAGACACCCTGGCGGAGATTCACCCCTCCACTTT.

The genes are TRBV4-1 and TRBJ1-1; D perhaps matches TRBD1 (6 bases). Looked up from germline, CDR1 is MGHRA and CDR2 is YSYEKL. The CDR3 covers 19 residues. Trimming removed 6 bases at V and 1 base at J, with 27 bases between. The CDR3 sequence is CASSEGTRGYTIRNTEAFF. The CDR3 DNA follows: TGCGCCAGCAGTGAGGGGACAAGGGGATATACGATTCGGAACACTGAAGCTTTCTTT.

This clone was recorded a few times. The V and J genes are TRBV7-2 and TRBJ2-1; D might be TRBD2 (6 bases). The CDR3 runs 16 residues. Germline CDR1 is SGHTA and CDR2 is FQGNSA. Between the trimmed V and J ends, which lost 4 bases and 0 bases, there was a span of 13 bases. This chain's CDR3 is CASSSSSGSSYNEQFF. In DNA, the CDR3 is TGTGCCAGCAGCTCAAGCTCCGGGAGCTCCTACAATGAGCAGTTCTTC.

CDR3 loop: CSASWAGRAKNIQYF. The CDR3 nucleotides read TGCAGTGCTAGTTGGGCGGGTAGGGCCAAAAACATTCAGTACTTC. The J gene is TRBJ2-4, the V gene TRBV20-1; a weak D match, TRBD2 (5 bases). Trimming left V 3 bases short and J 1 base short, with 13 bases between. CDR1 and CDR2 (germline): DFQATT, SNEGSKA (reference sequence). The CDR3 runs 15 residues.

The CDR3 nucleotides are TGTGCCAGCAGCCAAGACCCGAGTCCGGGGGAGCTGTTTTTT. As protein: CASSQDPSPGELFF. This chain joins TRBV4-2 and TRBJ2-2, with D unresolved. V lost 0 bases, J lost 8 bases, and 10 bases lay in between. The CDR3 consists of 14 residues. Per germline, CDR1 LGHNA and CDR2 YNFKEQ.

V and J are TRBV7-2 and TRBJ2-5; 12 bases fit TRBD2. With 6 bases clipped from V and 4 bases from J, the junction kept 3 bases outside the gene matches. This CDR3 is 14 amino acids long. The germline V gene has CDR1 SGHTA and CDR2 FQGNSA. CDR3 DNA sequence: TGTGCCAGCAGATCTAGCGGGGGGGGAGAGACCCAGTACTTC. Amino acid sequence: CASRSSGGGETQYF.

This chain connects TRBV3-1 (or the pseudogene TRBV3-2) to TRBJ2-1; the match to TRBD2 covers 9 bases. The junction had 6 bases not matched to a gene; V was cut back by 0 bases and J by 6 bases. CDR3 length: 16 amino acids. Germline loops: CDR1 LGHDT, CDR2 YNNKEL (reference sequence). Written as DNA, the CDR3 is TGTGCCAGCAGCCAAGAAGCGGGGGGCCAGGGCAATGAGCAGTTCTTC. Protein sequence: CASSQEAGGQGNEQFF.

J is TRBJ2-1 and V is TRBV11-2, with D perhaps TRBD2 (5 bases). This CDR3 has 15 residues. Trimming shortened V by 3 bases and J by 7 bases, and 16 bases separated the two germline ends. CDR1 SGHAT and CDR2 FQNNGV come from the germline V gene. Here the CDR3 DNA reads TGTGCCAGCAGCTTGGGGATTGACGGGGATAATGAGCAGTTCTTC. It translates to CASSLGIDGDNEQFF. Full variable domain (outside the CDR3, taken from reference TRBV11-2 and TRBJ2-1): EAGVAQSPRYKIIEKRQSVAFWCNPISGHATLYWYQQILGQGPKLLIQFQNNGVVDDSQLPKDRFSAERLKGVDSTLKIQPAKLEDSAVYLCASSLGIDGDNEQFFGPGTRLTVL.

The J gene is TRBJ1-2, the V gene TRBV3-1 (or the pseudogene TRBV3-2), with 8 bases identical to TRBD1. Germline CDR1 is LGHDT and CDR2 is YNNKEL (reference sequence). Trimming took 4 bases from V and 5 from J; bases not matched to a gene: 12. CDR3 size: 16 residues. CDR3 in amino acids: CASSPQGQGSLYGYTF. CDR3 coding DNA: TGTGCCAGCAGCCCGCAAGGACAGGGAAGTTTGTATGGCTACACCTTC.